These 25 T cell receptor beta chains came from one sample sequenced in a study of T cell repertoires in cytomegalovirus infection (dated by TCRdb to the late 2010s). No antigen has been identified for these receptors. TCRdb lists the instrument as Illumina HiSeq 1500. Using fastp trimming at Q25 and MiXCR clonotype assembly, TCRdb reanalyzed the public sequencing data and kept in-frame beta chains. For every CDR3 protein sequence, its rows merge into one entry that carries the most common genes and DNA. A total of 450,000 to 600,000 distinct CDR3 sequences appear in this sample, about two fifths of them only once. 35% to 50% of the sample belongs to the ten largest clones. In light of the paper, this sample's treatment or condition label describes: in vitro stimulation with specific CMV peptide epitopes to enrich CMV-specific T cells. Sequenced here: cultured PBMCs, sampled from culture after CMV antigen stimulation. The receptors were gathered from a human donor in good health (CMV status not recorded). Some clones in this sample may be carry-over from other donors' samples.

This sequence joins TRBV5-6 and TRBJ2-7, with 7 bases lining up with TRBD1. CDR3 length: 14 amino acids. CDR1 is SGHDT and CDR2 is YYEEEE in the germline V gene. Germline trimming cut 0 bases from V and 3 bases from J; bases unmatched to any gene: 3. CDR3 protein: CASSLGTGLYEQYF. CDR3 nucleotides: TGTGCCAGCAGCTTGGGGACAGGACTCTACGAGCAGTACTTC.

CDR3 DNA: TGCGCCAGCAGCCAAGATCGGACTACCCCCGGGGGGCTAGCTGGGGCAGATACGCAGTATTTT. It is translated as CASSQDRTTPGGLAGADTQYF. The V and J genes are TRBV4-1 and TRBJ2-3, with a possible D match to TRBD2 (7 bases). The germline V and J ends were trimmed by 0 bases and 4 bases, with 29 bases remaining between them. Germline loops: CDR1 MGHRA, CDR2 YSYEKL. The CDR3 loop spans 21 amino acids.

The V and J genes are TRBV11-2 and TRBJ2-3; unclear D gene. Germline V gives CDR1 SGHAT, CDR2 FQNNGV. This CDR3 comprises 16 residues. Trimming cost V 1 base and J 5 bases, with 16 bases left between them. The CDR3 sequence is CASSLARLVVRDTQYF. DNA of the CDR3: TGTGCCAGCAGCTTAGCGCGGCTGGTTGTGAGAGATACGCAGTATTTT.

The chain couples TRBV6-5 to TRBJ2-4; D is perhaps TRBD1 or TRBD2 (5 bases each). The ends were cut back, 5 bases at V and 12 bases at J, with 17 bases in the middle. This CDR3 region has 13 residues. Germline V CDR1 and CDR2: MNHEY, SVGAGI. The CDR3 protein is CASSSGGQHPQYF. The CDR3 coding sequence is TGTGCCAGCAGTAGCGGCGGACAACATCCTCAGTACTTC.

This CDR3 is CASSYSSAGEQYF. The CDR3 coding sequence is TGTGCCAGCAGTTACTCGAGCGCGGGGGAGCAGTACTTC. J is TRBJ2-7 and V is TRBV6-6; possible D gene TRBD2, 6 bases. Germline V gene data show CDR1 as MNHNY and CDR2 as SVGAGI (reference sequence). Trimming took off 0 bases at V and 7 bases at J, with 10 bases between the two ends. This CDR3 has 13 amino acids.

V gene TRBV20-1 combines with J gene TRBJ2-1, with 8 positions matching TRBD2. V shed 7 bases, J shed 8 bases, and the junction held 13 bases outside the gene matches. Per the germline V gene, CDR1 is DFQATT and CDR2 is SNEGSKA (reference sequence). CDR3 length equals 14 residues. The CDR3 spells CSVSTGGPFDEQFF. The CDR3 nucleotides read TGCAGTGTCTCAACGGGGGGGCCGTTTGATGAGCAGTTCTTC.

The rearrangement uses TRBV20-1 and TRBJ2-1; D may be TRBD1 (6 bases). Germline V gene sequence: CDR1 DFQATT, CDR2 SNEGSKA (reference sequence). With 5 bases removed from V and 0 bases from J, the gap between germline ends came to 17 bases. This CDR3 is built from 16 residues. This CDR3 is CSALSDRPHSYNEQFF. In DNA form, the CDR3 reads TGCAGTGCTTTATCGGACAGACCGCACTCCTACAATGAGCAGTTCTTC.

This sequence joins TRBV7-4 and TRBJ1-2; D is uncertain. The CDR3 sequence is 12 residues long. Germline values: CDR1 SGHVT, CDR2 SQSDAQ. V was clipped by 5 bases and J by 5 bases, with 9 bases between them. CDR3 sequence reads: CASSHDIYGYTF. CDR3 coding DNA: TGTGCCAGCAGCCATGACATATATGGCTACACCTTC. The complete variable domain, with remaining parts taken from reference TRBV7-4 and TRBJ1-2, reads GAGVSQSPRYKVAKRGRDVALRCDSISGHVTLYWYRQTLGQGSEVLTYSQSDAQRDKSGRPSGRFSAERPERSVSTLKIQRTEQGDSAVYLCASSHDIYGYTFGSGTRLTVV.

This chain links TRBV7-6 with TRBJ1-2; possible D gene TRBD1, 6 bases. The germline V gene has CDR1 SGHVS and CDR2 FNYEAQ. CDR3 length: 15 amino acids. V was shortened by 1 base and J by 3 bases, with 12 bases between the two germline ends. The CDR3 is CASSLETGTYYGYTF. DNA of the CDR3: TGTGCCAGCAGCTTAGAAACAGGGACCTACTATGGCTACACCTTC.

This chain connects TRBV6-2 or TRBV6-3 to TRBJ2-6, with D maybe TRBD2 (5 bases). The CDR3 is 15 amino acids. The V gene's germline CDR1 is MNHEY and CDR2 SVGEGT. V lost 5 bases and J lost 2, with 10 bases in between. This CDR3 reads CASSPRDTGANVLTF. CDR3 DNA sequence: TGTGCCAGCAGTCCCCGGGATACTGGGGCCAACGTCCTGACTTTC.

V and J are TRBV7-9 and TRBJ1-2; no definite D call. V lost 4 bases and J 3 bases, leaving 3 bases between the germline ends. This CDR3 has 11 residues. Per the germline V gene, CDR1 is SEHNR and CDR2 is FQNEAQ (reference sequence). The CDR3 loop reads CASSYYYGYTF. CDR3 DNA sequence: TGTGCCAGCAGCTATTACTATGGCTACACCTTC.

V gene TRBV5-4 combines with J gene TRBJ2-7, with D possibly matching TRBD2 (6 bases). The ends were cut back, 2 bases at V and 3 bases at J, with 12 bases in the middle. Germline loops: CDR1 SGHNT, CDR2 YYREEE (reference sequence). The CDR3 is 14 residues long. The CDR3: CASSFGRTNYEQYF. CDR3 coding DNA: TGTGCCAGCAGCTTCGGGAGAACCAACTACGAGCAGTACTTC.

CDR3 sequence (DNA): TGTGCCAGCAGCCAAGATTGGTTCGCAGGGACTCAAGAGACCCAGTACTTC. As protein: CASSQDWFAGTQETQYF. The V call is TRBV3-1, the J call TRBJ2-5, with a tentative D call TRBD2 (6 bases). Germline loops: CDR1 LGHDT, CDR2 YNNKEL (reference sequence). Trimming stripped 0 bases from V and 2 bases from J, with 16 bases between. CDR3 size: 17 residues.

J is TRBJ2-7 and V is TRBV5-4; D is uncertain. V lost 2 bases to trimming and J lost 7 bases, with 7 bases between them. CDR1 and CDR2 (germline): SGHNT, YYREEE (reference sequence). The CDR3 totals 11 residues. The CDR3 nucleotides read TGTGCCAGCAGCTTAACTACTGAGCAGTACTTC. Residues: CASSLTTEQYF. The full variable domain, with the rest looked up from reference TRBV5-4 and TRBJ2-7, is ETGVTQSPTHLIKTRGQQVTLRCSSQSGHNTVSWYQQALGQGPQFIFQYYREEENGRGNFPPRFSGLQFPNYSSELNVNALELDDSALYLCASSLTTEQYFGPGTRLTVT.

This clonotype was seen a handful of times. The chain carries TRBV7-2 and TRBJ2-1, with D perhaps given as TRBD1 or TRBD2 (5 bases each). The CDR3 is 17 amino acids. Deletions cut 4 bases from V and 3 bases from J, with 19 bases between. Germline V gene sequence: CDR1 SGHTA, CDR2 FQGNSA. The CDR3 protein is CASSSPGTPEIYNEQFF. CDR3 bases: TGTGCCAGCAGCTCTCCCGGGACGCCCGAAATCTACAATGAGCAGTTCTTC.

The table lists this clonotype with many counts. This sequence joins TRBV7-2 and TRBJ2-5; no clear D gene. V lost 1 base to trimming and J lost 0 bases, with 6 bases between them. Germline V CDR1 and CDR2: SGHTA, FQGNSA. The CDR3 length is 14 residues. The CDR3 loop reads CASSLGADQETQYF. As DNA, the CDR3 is TGTGCCAGCAGCTTAGGGGCAGACCAAGAGACCCAGTACTTC.

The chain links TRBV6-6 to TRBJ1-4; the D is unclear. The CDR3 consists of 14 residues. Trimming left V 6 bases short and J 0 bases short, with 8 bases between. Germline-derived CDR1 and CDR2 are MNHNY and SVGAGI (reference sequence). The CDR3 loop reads CASRKWATNEKLFF. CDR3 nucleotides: TGTGCCAGCAGAAAATGGGCAACTAATGAAAAACTGTTTTTT.

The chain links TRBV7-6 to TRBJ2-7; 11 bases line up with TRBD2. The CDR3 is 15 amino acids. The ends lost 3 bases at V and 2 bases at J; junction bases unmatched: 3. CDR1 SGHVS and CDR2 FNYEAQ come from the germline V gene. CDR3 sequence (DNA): TGTGCCAGCAGCTTTGATAGCGGGGGGGCCTACGAGCAGTACTTC. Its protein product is CASSFDSGGAYEQYF.

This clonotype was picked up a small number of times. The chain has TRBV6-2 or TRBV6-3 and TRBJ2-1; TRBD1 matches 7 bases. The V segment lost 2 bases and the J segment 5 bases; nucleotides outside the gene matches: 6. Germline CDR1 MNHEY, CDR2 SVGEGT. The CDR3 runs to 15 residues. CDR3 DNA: TGTGCCAGCAGTTACGGGAAGGGGGCCCACAATGAGCAGTTCTTC. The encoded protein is CASSYGKGAHNEQFF.

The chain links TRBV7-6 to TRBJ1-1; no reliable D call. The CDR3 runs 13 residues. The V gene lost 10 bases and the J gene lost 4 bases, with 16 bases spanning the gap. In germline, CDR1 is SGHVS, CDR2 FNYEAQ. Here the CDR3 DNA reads TGTGCCATGAGGAGGCTGGTTGGCACTGAAGCTTTCTTT. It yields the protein CAMRRLVGTEAFF.

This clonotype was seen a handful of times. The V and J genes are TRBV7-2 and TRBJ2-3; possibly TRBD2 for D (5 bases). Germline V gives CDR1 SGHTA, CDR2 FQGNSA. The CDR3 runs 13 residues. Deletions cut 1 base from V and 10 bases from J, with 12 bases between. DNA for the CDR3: TGTGCCAGCAGCTTAGGAGGGTTCGGATCGCAGTATTTT. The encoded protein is CASSLGGFGSQYF.

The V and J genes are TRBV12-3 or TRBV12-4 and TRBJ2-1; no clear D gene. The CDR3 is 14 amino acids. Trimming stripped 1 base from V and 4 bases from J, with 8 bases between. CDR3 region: CASSLGVAYNEQFF. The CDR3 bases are TGTGCCAGCAGTTTAGGGGTGGCGTACAATGAGCAGTTCTTC.

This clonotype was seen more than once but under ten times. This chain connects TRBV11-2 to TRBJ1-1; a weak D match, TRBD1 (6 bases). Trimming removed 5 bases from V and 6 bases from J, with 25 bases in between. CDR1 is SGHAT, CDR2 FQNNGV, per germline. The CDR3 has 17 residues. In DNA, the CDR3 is TGTGCCAGCAGCGTTTGGGCGGGGGGGGCCGCGGGTGCTGAAGCTTTCTTT. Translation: CASSVWAGGAAGAEAFF.

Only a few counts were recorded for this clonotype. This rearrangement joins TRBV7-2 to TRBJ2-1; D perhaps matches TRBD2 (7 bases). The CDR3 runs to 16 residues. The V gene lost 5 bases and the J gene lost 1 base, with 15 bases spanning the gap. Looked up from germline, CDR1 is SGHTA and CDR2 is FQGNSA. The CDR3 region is CASSGRGARSYNEQFF. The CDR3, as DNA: TGTGCCAGCAGCGGCCGGGGGGCCCGGTCCTACAATGAGCAGTTCTTC. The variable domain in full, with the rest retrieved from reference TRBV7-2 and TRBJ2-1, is GAGVSQSPSNKVTEKGKDVELRCDPISGHTALYWYRQSLGQGLEFLIYFQGNSAPDKSGLPSDRFSAERTGGSVSTLTIQRTQQEDSAVYLCASSGRGARSYNEQFFGPGTRLTVL.

The CDR3 loop reads CASSLGEGGIGHQPQHF. In DNA form, the CDR3 reads TGTGCCAGCAGCTTAGGGGAGGGTGGAATTGGGCATCAGCCCCAGCATTTT. The chain carries TRBV7-9 and TRBJ1-5; D uncertain. There are 17 residues in the CDR3. V was pared by 1 base and J by 5 bases, with 18 bases between. Germline CDR1 is SEHNR and CDR2 is FQNEAQ (reference sequence).